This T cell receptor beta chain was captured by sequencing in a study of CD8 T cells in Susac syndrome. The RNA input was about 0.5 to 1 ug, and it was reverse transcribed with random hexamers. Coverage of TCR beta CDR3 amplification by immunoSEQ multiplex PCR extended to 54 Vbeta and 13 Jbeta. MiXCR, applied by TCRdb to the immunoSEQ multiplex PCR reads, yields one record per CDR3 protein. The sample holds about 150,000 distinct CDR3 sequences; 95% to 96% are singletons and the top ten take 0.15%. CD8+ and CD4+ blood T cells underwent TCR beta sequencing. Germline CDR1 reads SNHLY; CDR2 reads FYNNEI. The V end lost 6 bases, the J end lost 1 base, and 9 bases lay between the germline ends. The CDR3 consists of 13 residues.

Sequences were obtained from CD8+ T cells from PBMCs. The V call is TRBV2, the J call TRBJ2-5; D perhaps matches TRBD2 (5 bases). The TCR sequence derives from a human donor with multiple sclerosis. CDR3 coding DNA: TGTGCCAGCAGATCTAGCATCCAAGAGACCCAGTACTTC. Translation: CASRSSIQETQYF.